The T cell receptor (beta chain) described here comes from a study of cytomegalovirus exposure and HLA in healthy donors. CDR1 and CDR2 (germline): SGHRS, YFSETQ. This CDR3 comprises 14 residues. The V and J ends lost 2 bases and 5 bases, in that order; junction bases with no gene match: 4. PCR employed 60 Vbeta and 13 Jbeta primers. Generated by immunoSEQ multiplex PCR, the TCRdb table keeps only in-frame clones and is missing some. This table holds about 140,000 clones, 88% found once. The TCR comes from a woman aged 40 to 55 in good health and CMV-seronegative. Sequencing was performed on PBMCs. The V call is TRBV5-1, the J call TRBJ2-5; TRBD1 aligns across 9 bases. CDR3: CASSLTGGSETQYF. The CDR3, as DNA: TGCGCCAGCAGCTTAACAGGGGGCAGCGAGACCCAGTACTTC.